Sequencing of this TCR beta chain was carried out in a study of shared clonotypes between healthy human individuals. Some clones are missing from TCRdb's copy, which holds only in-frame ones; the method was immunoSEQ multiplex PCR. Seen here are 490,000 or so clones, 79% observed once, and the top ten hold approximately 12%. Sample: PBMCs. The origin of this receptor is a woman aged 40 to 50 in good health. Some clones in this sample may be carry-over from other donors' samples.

CDR3 DNA sequence: TGTGCCAGCAGCTTAATCGGGATCTCTGGAAACACCATATATTTT. As protein: CASSLIGISGNTIYF. The chain has TRBV7-9 and TRBJ1-3; D unclear. Trimming left V 2 bases short and J 0 bases short, with 8 bases between. This CDR3 is 15 amino acids long. Looked up from germline, CDR1 is SEHNR and CDR2 is FQNEAQ (reference sequence).